A selection of T cell receptor beta chains follows, all from one sample in a study of CD4 T cells in relation to SARS-CoV-2 and coronaviruses. Antigens of these TCRs are unknown. Assay used: immunoSEQ multiplex PCR; TCRdb lists only in-frame clones, some missing. Among roughly 23,000 clones listed, 77% were seen once. The sequenced sample consisted of CD4+ T cells from PBMCs, cultured in vitro. The source of these receptors is a human donor in good health. The CDR3 runs from the conserved cysteine through the conserved F or W. A D gene is named only where the DNA matches it firmly. Clone size is not always given. Where it is, it says once, few, many or a class for expanded clones.

V	size	J	D	DNA	CDR3
TRBV12-3/TRBV12-4	once	TRBJ2-7	TRBD2	TGTGCCAGCAGCAGCGAAGGGACTAGCGGGAGATTC	CASSSEGTSGRF
TRBV5-8	NA	TRBJ2-1	NA	TGTGCCAGCAGCTTGTTTATGGTCCAGGACAGCCTCTACAATGAGCAGTTCTTC	CASSLFMVQDSLYNEQFF
TRBV30	NA	TRBJ2-1	NA	TGTGCCTGGAGTGTAAAGGCCCCCGGAGGGGACAATGAGCAGTTCTTC	CAWSVKAPGGDNEQFF
TRBV18	NA	TRBJ2-1	TRBD2	TGTGCCAGCGAACGGGAGGTCTCCTACAATGAGCAGTTCTTC	CASEREVSYNEQFF
TRBV5-1	NA	TRBJ2-7	TRBD2	TGCGCCAGCAGCGAGCGGACTAGCGGGAACTCCTACGAGCAGTACTTC	CASSERTSGNSYEQYF
TRBV5-6	NA	TRBJ1-1	NA	TGTGCCAGCAGCTTGGCGAGCTTGAACACTGAAGCTTTCTTT	CASSLASLNTEAFF
TRBV2	NA	TRBJ1-3	NA	TGTGCCAGCAGGAGCGGAAACACCATATATTTT	CASRSGNTIYF
TRBV7-8	once	TRBJ2-5	NA	TGTGCCAGCAGCTTAGACTCTAAAGAGACCCAGTACTTC	CASSLDSKETQYF
TRBV7-9	NA	TRBJ2-7	NA	TGTGCCAGCAGCTTATCCCCGAGCGGGCTTACTTACGAGCAGTACTTC	CASSLSPSGLTYEQYF
TRBV7-7	NA	TRBJ2-1	NA	TGTGCCAGCAGCTTAACTGGTAGCTCCTACAATGAGCAGTTCTTC	CASSLTGSSYNEQFF
TRBV4-1	NA	TRBJ1-1	NA	TGCGCCAGCAGCCAAAACCCGGGAGACGAAGCTTTCTTT	CASSQNPGDEAFF
TRBV28	NA	TRBJ1-5	NA	TGTGCCAGCAGCGCCGGAGGGTTCGATCAGCCCCAGCATTTT	CASSAGGFDQPQHF
TRBV6-5	NA	TRBJ2-1	NA	TGTGCCAGCAGGTCGGGGTGGGAAGGCAATGAGCAGTTCTTC	CASRSGWEGNEQFF
TRBV7-9	once	TRBJ2-1	NA	TGTGCCAGCAGCCACCGCTTAGTGATAAACTCTAGCTCCTACAATGAGCAGTTCTTC	CASSHRLVINSSSYNEQFF
TRBV6-5	NA	TRBJ1-2	TRBD1	TGTGCCAGCAGTTCCGAGACAGGGGCCGGCTATGGCTACACCTTC	CASSSETGAGYGYTF
TRBV7-2	NA	TRBJ1-2	NA	TGTGCCAGCAGCCGGACGGGGGCGCCGGGGGGCTACACCTTC	CASSRTGAPGGYTF
TRBV6-5	NA	TRBJ2-7	TRBD2	TGTGCCAGCGTCGCTAGCGGGAGGGCCGGGGACGAGCAGTACTTC	CASVASGRAGDEQYF
TRBV2	NA	TRBJ1-4	NA	TGTGCCAGCAGTAGGGTCACAACTAATGAAAAACTGTTTTTT	CASSRVTTNEKLFF
TRBV5-1	NA	TRBJ1-6	TRBD1	TGCGCCAGCAGCACAGGGGGAAATAATTCACCCCTCCACTTT	CASSTGGNNSPLHF
TRBV6-5	NA	TRBJ2-3	TRBD1	TGTGCCAGCAGTTACGACCTACAGGGGGCGGGAGATACGCAGTATTTT	CASSYDLQGAGDTQYF
TRBV15	NA	TRBJ2-5	TRBD1	TGTGCCACCAGCAGAGGGGACAGGGGGCGCGCGGAGACCCAGTACTTC	CATSRGDRGRAETQYF
TRBV7-9	NA	TRBJ1-1	NA	TGTGCCAGCAGCTTAGATATGAACACTGAAGCTTTCTTT	CASSLDMNTEAFF